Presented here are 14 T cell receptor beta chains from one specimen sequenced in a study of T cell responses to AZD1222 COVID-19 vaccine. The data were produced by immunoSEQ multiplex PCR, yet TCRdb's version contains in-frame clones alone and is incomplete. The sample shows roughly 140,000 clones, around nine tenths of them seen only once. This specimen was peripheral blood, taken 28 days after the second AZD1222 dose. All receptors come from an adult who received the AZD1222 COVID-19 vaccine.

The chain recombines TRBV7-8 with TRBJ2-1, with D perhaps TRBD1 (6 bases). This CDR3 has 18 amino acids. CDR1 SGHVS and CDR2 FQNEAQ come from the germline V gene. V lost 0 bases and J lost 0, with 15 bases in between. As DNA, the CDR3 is TGTGCCAGCAGCTTAGCGCCCGGCAGGGGCCTCTCCTACAATGAGCAGTTCTTC. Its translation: CASSLAPGRGLSYNEQFF. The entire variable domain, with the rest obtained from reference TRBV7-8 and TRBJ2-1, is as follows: GAGVSQSPRYKVAKRGQDVALRCDPISGHVSLFWYQQALGQGPEFLTYFQNEAQLDKSGLPSDRFFAERPEGSVSTLKIQRTQQEDSAVYLCASSLAPGRGLSYNEQFFGPGTRLTVL.

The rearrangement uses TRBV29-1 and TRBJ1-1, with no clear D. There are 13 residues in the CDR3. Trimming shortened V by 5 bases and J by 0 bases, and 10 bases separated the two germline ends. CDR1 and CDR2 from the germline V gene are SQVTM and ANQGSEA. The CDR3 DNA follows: TGCAGCGTTACGGAATCCATGAACACTGAAGCTTTCTTT. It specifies CSVTESMNTEAFF.

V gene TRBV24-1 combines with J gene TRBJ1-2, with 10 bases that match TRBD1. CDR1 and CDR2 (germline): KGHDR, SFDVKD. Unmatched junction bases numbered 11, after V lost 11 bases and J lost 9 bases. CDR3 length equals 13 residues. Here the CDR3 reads CAKNRQGAGSYTF. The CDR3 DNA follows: TGTGCCAAGAACCGACAGGGGGCAGGAAGCTACACCTTC.

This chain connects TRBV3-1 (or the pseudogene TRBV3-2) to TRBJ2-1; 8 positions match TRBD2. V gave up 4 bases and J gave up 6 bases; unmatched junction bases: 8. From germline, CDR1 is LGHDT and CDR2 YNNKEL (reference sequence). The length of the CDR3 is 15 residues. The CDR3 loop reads CASSPERELGNEQFF. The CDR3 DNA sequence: TGTGCCAGCAGCCCCGAGCGGGAGCTCGGCAATGAGCAGTTCTTC.

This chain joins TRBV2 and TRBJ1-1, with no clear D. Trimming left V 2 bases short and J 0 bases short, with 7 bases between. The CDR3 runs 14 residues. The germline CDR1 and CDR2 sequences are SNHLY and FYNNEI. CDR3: CASSEYGLNTEAFF. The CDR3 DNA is TGTGCCAGCAGTGAATACGGGTTGAACACTGAAGCTTTCTTT.

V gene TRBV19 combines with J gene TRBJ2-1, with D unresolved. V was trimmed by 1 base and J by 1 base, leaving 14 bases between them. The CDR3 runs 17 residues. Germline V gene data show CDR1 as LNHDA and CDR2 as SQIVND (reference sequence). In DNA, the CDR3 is TGTGCCAGTAGTATAGGAGCGCAGTCCGCGTCCTACAATGAGCAGTTCTTC. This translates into CASSIGAQSASYNEQFF.

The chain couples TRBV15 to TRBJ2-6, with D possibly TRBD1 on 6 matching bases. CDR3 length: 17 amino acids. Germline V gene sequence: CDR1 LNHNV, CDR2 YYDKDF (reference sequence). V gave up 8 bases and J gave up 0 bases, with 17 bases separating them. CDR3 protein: CATLYEDRISGANVLTF. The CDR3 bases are TGTGCCACCCTTTACGAGGACAGAATCTCTGGGGCCAACGTCCTGACTTTC.

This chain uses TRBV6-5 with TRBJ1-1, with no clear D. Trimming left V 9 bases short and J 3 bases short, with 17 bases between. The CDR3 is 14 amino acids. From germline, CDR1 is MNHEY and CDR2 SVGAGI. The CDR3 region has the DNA TGTGCCAGTAAGAGGGTGGACGAAGACACTGAAGCTTTCTTT. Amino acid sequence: CASKRVDEDTEAFF.

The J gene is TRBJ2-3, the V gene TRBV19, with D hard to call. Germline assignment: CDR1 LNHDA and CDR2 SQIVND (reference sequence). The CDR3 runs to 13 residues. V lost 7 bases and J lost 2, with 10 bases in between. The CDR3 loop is CASTMGITDTQYF. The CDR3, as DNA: TGTGCCAGTACCATGGGGATCACAGATACGCAGTATTTT.

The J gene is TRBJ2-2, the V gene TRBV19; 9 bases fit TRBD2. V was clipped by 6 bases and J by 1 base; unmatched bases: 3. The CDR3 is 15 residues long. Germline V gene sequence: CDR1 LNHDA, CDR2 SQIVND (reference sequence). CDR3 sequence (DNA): TGTGCCAGTAGGCTAGCGGGACTGAACACCGGGGAGCTGTTTTTT. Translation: CASRLAGLNTGELFF. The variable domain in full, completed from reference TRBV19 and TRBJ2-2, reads DGGITQSPKYLFRKEGQNVTLSCEQNLNHDAMYWYRQDPGQGLRLIYYSQIVNDFQKGDIAEGYSVSREKKESFPLTVTSAQKNPTAFYLCASRLAGLNTGELFFGEGSRLTVL.

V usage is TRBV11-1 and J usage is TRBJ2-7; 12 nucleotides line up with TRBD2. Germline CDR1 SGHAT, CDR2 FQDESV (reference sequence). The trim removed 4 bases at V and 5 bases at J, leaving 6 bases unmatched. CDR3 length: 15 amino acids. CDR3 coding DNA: TGTGCCAGCAGCTCCCCGACTAGCGGGAGAGACGAGCAGTACTTC. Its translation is CASSSPTSGRDEQYF.

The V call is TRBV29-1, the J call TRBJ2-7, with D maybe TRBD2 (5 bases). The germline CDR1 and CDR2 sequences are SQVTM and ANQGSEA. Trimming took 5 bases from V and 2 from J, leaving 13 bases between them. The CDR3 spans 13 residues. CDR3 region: CSVSSGITYEQYF. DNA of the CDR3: TGCAGCGTTTCTTCGGGGATCACCTACGAGCAGTACTTC.

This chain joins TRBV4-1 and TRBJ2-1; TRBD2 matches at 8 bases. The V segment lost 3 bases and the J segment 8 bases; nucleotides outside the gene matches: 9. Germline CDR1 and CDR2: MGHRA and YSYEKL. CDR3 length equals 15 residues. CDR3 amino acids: CASSHRAGEIYEQFF. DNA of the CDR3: TGCGCCAGCAGCCATAGAGCGGGAGAGATATATGAGCAGTTCTTC.

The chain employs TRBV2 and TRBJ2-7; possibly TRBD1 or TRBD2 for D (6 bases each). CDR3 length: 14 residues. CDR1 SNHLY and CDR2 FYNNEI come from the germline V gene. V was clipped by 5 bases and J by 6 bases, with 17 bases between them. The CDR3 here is CASSQKVGGSEQYF. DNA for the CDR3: TGTGCCAGCAGTCAGAAGGTAGGGGGGAGCGAGCAGTACTTC.